This TCR beta chain appears in the sequencing data of a study of blood T cell repertoires in COVID-19. In germline, CDR1 is SGHTA, CDR2 FQGTGA. V was clipped by 6 bases and J by 0 bases; unmatched bases: 11. The CDR3 extends over 18 amino acids. Assay used: immunoSEQ multiplex PCR; TCRdb lists only in-frame clones, some missing. Here the sample spans around 200,000 clones, about 91% being singletons. The V call is TRBV7-3, the J call TRBJ1-5; TRBD1 matches at 10 bases. The source is a woman between 40 and 55 years old with acute COVID-19. The sample taken for sequencing was PBMCs or T cells enriched from blood (not recorded which). CDR3 in DNA: TGTGCCAGCAGACCTCTGGACAGGGGGACTTATAGCAATCAGCCCCAGCATTTT. Translating it yields CASRPLDRGTYSNQPQHF.